This T cell receptor (beta chain) came from a study of T cell repertoires in cytomegalovirus infection. With V trimmed by 6 bases and J by 5 bases, 12 bases remained unmatched. This CDR3 contains 15 residues. CDR1 and CDR2 (germline): MDHEN, SYDVKM. Study-wide findings and caveats: There were HLA-C-restricted CMV-specific TCR beta clonotypes dominating the ex vivo response.

The sample holds many counts of this clonotype. Its antigen is not known. TCRdb analysed the reads with MiXCR anew, one entry per CDR3 protein. The sample includes around 210,000 distinct CDR3 sequences, 5% to 8.5% of them seen just once. Sequenced: PBMCs. The J gene is TRBJ2-5, the V gene TRBV28; TRBD1 agrees at 7 bases. The receptor comes from a human donor in good health (CMV status not recorded). Some clones in this sample may be carry-over from other donors' samples. Here the CDR3 reads CASSPGQALGETQYF. The CDR3 region has the DNA TGTGCCAGCAGCCCCGGACAGGCATTAGGGGAGACCCAGTACTTC.